These T cell receptor beta chains were read from a single sample in a study of blood T cell repertoires in COVID-19. Using immunoSEQ multiplex PCR, the repertoire was profiled, and TCRdb retains in-frame clones only, with some absent. Among 54,000 or so clones, over 75% were seen once, and the ten largest hold about 9.9%. What was sequenced was peripheral blood. These receptors were collected from an elderly man with COVID-19, enrolled during active disease. The CDR3 runs from the conserved cysteine through the conserved F or W.

CDR3: CASSLPGTGELFF
V: TRBV27
J: TRBJ2-2

CDR3: CACTGQDNEKLFF
V: TRBV30
J: TRBJ1-4

CDR3: CATSRGRGSGNTIYF
V: TRBV15
J: TRBJ1-3

CDR3: CASSRGSGVDSPLHF
V: TRBV7-2
J: TRBJ1-6

CDR3: CASSYSGQDEKLFF
V: TRBV6-5
J: TRBJ1-4

CDR3: CASSFLGGEDTQYF
V: TRBV11-2
J: TRBJ2-3

CDR3: CASSLRDRVYGYTF
V: TRBV28
J: TRBJ1-2

CDR3: CASSLSGLFYGYTF
V: TRBV27
J: TRBJ1-2

CDR3: CASSPDGVRGNTIYF
V: TRBV14
J: TRBJ1-3

CDR3: CASTPRGLDGNTIYF
V: TRBV11-2
J: TRBJ1-3

CDR3: CASSSLGTGMSTEAFF
V: TRBV6-5
J: TRBJ1-1

CDR3: CASSRQGADTEAFF
V: TRBV3-1/TRBV3-2
J: TRBJ1-1

CDR3: CASSPLGTGELFF
V: TRBV11-2
J: TRBJ2-2

CDR3: CTSSQRGCGGYTF
V: TRBV1
J: TRBJ1-2

CDR3: CASSLGPQGTYGYTF
V: TRBV5-1
J: TRBJ1-2

CDR3: CASRERRGTDTQYF
V: TRBV5-1
J: TRBJ2-3

CDR3: CASSLGQGAGYTF
V: TRBV5-1
J: TRBJ1-2

CDR3: CASSSTGKPLHF
V: TRBV28
J: TRBJ1-6

CDR3: CASSEDRGVNYGYTF
V: TRBV6-1
J: TRBJ1-2

CDR3: CASLPRQGTYTEAFF
V: TRBV19
J: TRBJ1-1

CDR3: CASSFTRGLSYEQYF
V: TRBV27
J: TRBJ2-7

CDR3: CATRDNLLEETQYF
V: TRBV24-1
J: TRBJ2-5

CDR3: CASTRGAPGNTIYF
V: TRBV30
J: TRBJ1-3

CDR3: CASSYDREKGYTF
V: TRBV2
J: TRBJ1-2

CDR3: CASSPSWTDWDTEAFF
V: TRBV7-2
J: TRBJ1-1

CDR3: CASSFVQNYGYTF
V: TRBV5-6
J: TRBJ1-2

CDR3: CASSVRRGGQLFF
V: TRBV7-2
J: TRBJ1-4

CDR3: CASSAGTNNEKLFF
V: TRBV18
J: TRBJ1-4

CDR3: CASSLYRETEAFF
V: TRBV7-2
J: TRBJ1-1

CDR3: CASSPGSDNSPLHF
V: TRBV5-4
J: TRBJ1-6

CDR3: CASSLTGGRPYNEQFF
V: TRBV7-2
J: TRBJ2-1

CDR3: CASSEYFTRDRGFPGANVLTF
V: TRBV2
J: TRBJ2-6

CDR3: CASISGVNTIYF
V: TRBV19
J: TRBJ1-3

CDR3: CASSTSGGSYEQYF
V: TRBV11-3
J: TRBJ2-7

CDR3: CASSPPEGANQPQHF
V: TRBV21-1
J: TRBJ1-5

CDR3: CASSKTGTLSWTDTQYF
V: TRBV7-2
J: TRBJ2-3

CDR3: CSVEGQATDTQYF
V: TRBV29-1
J: TRBJ2-3

CDR3: CASSEGLGGVSYGYTF
V: TRBV6-1
J: TRBJ1-2

CDR3: CASSFRKTGGLDEQYF
V: TRBV28
J: TRBJ2-7

CDR3: CASSLLQGQGEQYF
V: TRBV27
J: TRBJ2-7

CDR3: CASSLGVPGYNEQFF
V: TRBV7-2
J: TRBJ2-1

CDR3: CASTPRGRDVNTEAFF
V: TRBV6-2/TRBV6-3
J: TRBJ1-1

CDR3: CASSLGRGANYGYTF
V: TRBV11-2
J: TRBJ1-2

CDR3: CASSLGGTVLEAFF
V: TRBV5-1
J: TRBJ1-1

CDR3: CASSSLQVGAFF
V: TRBV28
J: TRBJ1-1

CDR3: CASSQYAGGELFF
V: TRBV4-3
J: TRBJ2-2

CDR3: CASARDSTNTGELFF
V: TRBV5-1
J: TRBJ2-2

CDR3: CASSLGAGGSVDTQYF
V: TRBV5-4
J: TRBJ2-3

CDR3: CASSLGWAVDEQFF
V: TRBV7-2
J: TRBJ2-1

CDR3: CATSALGGPPYEQYF
V: TRBV24-1
J: TRBJ2-7

CDR3: CASVRSGGHYNEQFF
V: TRBV28
J: TRBJ2-1